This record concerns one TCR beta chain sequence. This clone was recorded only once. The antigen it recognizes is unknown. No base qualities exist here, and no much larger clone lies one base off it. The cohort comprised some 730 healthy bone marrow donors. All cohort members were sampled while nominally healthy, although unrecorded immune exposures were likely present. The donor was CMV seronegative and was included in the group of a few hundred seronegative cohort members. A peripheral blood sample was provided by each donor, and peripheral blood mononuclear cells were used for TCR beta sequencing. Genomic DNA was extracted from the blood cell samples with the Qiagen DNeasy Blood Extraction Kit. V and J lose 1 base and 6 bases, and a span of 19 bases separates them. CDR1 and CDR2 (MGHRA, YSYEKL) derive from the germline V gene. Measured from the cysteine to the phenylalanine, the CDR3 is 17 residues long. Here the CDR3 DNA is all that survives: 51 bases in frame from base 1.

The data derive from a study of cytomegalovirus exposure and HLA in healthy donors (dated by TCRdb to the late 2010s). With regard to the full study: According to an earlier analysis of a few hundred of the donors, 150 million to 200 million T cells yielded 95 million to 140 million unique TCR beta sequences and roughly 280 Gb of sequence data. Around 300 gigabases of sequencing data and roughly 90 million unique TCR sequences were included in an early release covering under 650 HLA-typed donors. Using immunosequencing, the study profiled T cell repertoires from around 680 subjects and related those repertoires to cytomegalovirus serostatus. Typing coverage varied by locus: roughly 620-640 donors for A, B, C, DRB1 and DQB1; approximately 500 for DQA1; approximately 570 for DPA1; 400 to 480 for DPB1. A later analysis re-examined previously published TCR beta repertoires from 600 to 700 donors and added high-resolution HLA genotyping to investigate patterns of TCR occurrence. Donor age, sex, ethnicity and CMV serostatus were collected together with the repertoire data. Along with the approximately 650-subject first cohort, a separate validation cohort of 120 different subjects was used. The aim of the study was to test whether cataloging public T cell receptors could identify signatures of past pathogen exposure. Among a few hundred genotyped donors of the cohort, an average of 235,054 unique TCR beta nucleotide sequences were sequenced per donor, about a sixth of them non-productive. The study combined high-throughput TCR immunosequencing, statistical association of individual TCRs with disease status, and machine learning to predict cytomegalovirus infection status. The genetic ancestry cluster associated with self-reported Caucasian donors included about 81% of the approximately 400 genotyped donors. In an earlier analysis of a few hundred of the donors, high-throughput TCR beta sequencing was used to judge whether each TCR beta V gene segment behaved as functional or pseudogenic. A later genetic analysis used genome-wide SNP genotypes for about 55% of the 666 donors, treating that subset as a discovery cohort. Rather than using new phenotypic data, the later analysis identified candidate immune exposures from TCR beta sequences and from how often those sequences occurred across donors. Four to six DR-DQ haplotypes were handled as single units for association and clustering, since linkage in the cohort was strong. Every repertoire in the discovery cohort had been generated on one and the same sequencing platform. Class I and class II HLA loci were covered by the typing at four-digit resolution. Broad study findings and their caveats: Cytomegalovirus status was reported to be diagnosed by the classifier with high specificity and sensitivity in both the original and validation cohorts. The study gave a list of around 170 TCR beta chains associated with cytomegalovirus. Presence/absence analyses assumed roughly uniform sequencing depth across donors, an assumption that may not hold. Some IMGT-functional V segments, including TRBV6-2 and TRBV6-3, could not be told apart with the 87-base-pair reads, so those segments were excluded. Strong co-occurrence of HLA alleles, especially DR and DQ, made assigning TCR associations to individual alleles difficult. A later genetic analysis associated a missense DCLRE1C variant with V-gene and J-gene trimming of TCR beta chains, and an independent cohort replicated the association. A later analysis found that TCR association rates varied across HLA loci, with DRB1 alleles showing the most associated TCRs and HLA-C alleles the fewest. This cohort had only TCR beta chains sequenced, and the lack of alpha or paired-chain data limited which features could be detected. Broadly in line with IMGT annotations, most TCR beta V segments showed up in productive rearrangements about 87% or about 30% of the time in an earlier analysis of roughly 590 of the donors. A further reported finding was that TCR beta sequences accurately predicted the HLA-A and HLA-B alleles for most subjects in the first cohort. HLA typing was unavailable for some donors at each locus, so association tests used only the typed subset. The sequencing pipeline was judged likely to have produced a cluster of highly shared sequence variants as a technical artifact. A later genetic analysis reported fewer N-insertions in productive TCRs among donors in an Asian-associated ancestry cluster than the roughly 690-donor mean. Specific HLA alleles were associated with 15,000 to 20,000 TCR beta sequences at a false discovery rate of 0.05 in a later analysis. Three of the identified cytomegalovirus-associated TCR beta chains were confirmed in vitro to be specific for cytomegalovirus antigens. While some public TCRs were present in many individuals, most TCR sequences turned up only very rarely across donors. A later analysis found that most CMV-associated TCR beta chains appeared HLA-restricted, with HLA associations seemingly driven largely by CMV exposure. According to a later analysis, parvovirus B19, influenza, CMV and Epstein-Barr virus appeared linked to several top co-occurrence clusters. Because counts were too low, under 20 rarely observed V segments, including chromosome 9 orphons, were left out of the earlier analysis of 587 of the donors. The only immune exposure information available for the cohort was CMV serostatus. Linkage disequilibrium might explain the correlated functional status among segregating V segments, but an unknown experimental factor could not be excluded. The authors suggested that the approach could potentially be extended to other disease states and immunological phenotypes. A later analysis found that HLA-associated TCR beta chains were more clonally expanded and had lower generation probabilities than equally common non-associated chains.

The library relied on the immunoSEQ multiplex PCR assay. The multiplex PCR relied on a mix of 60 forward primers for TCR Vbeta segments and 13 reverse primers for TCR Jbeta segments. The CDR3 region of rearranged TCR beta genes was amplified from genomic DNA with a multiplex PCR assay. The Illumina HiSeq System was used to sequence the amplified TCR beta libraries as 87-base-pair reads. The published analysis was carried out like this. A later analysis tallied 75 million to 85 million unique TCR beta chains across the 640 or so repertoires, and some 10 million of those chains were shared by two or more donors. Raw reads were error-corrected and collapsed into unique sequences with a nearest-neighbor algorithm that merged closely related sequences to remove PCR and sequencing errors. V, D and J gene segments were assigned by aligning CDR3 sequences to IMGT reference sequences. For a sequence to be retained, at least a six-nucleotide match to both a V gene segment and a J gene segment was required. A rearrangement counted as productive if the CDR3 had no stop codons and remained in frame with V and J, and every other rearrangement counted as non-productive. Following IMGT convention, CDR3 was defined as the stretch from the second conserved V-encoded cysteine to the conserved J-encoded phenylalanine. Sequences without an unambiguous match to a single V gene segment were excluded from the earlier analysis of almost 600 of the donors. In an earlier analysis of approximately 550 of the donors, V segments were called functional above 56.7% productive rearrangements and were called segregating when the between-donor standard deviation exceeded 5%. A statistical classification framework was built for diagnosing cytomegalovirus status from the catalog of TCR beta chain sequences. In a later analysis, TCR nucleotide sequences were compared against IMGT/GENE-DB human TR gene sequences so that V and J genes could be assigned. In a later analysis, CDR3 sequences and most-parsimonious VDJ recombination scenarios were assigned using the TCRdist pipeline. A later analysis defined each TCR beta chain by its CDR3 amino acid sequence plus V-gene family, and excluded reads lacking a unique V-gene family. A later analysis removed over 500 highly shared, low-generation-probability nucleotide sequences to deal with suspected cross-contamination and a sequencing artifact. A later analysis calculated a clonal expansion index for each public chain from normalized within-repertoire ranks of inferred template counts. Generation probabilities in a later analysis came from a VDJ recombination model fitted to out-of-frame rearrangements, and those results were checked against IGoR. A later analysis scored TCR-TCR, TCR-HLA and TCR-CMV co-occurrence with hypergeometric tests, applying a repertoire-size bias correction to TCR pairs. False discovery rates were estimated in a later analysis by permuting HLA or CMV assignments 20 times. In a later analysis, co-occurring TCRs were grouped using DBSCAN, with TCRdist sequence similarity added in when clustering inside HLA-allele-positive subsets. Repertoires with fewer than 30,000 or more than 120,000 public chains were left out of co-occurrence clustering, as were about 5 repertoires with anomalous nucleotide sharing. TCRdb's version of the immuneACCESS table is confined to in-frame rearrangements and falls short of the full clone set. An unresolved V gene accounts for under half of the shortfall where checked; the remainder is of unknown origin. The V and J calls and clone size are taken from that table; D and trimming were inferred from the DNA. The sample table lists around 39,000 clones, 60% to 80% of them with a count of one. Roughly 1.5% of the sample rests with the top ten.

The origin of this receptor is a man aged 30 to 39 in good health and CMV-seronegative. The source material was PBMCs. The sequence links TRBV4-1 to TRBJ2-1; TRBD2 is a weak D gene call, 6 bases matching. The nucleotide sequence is TGCGCCAGCAGCCAAGCCGCGTCGGGAGCTAGGCCCAATGAGCAGTTCTTC. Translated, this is CASSQAASGARPNEQFF.